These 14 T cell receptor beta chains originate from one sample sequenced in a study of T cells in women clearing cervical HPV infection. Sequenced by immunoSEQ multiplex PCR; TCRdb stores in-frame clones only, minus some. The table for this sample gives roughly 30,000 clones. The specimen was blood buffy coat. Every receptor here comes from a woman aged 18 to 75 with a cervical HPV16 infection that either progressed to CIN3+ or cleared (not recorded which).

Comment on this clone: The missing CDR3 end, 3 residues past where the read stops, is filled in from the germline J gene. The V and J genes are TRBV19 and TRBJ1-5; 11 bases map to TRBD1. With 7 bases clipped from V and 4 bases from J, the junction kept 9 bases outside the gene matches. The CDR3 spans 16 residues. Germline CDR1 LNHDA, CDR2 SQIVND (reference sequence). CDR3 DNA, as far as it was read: TGTGCCAGTACCAACCCGGGACAGGGGGGAAATCAGCCC. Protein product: CASTNPGQGGNQP. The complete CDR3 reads CASTNPGQGGNQPQHF.

CDR3 region: CASSLGQGYGYTF. The sequenced part of the CDR3 DNA is TGTGCCAGCAGCTTAGGACAGGGCTACGGC. The J gene is TRBJ1-2, the V gene TRBV11-3; 7 nucleotides align to TRBD1. The DNA ends 3 residues before the CDR3 does, and the rest of the CDR3 is filled in from the germline J gene. CDR3 length: 13 residues. CDR1 and CDR2 (germline): SGHNT, YENEEA.

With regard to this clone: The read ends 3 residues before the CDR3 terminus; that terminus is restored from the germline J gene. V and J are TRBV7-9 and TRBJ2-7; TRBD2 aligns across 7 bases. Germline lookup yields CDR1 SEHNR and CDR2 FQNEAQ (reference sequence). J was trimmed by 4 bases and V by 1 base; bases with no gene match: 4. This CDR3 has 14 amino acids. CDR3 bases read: TGTGCCAGCAGCTTAGGGCTAGCGGTTTACGAG. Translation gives CASSLGLAVYE. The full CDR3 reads CASSLGLAVYEQYF.

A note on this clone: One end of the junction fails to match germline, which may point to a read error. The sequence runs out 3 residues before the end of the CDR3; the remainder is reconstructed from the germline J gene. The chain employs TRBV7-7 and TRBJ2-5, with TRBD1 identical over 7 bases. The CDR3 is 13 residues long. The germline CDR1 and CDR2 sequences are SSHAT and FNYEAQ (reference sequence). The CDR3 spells CASSPGQVKTQYF. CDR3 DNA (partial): TGTGCTAGCAGCCCAGGACAGGTTAAGACC.

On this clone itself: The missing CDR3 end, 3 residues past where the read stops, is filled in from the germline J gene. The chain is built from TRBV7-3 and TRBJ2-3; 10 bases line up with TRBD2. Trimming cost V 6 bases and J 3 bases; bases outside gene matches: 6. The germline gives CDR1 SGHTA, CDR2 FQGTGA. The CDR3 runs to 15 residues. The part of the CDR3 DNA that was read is TGTGCCAGCAGTCTAAAGCGGGGGGGAACAGATACG. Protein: CASSLKRGGTDT. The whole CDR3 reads CASSLKRGGTDTQYF.

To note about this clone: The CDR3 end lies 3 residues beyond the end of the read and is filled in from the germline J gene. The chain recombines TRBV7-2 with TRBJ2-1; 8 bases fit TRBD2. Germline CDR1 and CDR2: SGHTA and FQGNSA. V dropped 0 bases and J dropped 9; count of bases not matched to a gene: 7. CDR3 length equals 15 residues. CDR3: CASSLAASGSSEQFF. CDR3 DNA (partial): TGTGCCAGCAGCTTAGCGGCTAGCGGGTCCAGTGAG.

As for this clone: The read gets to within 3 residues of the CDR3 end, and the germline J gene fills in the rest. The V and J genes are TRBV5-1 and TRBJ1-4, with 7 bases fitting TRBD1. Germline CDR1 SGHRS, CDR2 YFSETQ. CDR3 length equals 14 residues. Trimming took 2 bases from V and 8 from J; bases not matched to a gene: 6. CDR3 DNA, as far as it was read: TGCGCCAGCAGCTTTGAAGGGGGCGTAGAAAAA. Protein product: CASSFEGGVEK. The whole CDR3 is CASSFEGGVEKLFF.

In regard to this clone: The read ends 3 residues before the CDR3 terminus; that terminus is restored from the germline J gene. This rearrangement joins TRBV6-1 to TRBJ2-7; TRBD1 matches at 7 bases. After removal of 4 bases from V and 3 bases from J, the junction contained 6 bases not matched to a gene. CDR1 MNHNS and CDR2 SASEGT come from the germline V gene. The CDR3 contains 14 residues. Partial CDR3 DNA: TGTGCCAGCAGTGTTGGGACAGCGTACTACGAG. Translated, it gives CASSVGTAYYE. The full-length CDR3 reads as CASSVGTAYYEQYF.

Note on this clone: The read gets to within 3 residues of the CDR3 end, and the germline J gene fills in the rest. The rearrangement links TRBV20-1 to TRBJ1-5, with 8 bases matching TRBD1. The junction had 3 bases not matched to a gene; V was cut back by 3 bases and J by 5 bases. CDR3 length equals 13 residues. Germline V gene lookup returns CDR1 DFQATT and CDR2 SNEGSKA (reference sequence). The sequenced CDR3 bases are TGCAGTGCTAGGGACAGGGAGGATCAGCCC. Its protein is CSARDREDQP. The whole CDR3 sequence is CSARDREDQPQHF.

The CDR3 spells CASSPQAAGSQPQHF. The CDR3 DNA, read in part, is TGTGCCAGCAGTCCTCAAGCGGCTGGTAGTCAGCCC. V usage is TRBV27 and J usage is TRBJ1-5; no firm D call. The CDR3 is cut off 3 residues early in the read; its end comes from the germline J gene. V dropped 5 bases and J dropped 6 bases, with 17 bases sitting between them. Germline CDR1 MNHEY, CDR2 SMNVEV (reference sequence). The CDR3 spans 15 residues.

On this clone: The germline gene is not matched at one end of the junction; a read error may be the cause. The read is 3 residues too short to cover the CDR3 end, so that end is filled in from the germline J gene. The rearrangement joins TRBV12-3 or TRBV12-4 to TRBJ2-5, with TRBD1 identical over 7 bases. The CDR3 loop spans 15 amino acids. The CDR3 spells CASRATGTAKDTQYF. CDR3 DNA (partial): TGTGCCAGCAGAGCTACCGGGACAGCGAAAGACACC.

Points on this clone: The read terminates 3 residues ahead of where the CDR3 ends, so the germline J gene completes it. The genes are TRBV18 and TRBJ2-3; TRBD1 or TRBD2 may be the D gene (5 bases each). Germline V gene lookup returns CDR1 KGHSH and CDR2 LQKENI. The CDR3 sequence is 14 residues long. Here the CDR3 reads CASSPPGRGETQYF. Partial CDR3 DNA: TGTGCCAGCTCACCACCGGGTAGGGGAGAGACG.

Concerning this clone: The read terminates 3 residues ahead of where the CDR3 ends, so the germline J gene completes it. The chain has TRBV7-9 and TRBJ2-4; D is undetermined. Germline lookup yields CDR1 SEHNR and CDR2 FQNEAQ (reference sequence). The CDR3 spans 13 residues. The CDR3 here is CASSLAQGFGQYF. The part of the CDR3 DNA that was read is TGTGCCAGCAGCTTAGCGCAAGGGTTCGGT. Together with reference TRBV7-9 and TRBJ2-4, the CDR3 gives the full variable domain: DTGVSQNPRHKITKRGQNVTFRCDPISEHNRLYWYRQTLGQGPEFLTYFQNEAQLEKSRLLSDRFSAERPKGSFSTLEIQRTEQGDSAMYLCASSLAQGFGQYFGAGTRLSVL.

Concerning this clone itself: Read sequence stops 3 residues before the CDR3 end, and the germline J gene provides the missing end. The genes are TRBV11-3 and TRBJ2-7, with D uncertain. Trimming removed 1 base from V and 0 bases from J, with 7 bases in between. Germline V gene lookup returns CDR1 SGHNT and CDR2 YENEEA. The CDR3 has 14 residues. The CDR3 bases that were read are TGTGCCAGCAGCTTAGGCGGATCCTCCTACGAG. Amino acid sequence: CASSLGGSSYE. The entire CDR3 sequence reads CASSLGGSSYEQYF.